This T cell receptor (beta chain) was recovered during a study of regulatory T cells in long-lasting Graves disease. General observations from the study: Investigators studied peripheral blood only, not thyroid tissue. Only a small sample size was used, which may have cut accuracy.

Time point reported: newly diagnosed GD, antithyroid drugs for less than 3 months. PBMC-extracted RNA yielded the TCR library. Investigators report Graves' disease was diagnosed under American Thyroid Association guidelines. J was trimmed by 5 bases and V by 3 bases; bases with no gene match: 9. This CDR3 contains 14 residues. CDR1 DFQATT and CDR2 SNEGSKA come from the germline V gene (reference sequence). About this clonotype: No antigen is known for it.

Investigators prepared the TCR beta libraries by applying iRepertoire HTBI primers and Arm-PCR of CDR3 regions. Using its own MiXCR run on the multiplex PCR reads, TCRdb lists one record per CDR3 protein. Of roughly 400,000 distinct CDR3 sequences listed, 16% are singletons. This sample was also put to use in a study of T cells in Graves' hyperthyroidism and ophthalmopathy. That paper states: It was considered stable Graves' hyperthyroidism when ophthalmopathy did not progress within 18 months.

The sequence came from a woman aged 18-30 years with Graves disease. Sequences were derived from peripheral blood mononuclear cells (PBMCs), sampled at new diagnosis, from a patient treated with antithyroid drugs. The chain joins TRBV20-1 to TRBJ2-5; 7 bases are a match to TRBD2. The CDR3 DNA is TGCAGTGCTAGCCCAGCGGGAATGGGGGAGACCCAGTACTTC. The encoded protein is CSASPAGMGETQYF.